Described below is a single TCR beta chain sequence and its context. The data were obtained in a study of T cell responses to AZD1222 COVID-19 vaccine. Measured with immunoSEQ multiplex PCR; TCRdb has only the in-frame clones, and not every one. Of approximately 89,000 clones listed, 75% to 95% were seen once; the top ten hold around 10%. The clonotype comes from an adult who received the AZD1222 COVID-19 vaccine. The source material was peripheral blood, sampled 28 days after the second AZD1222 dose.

CDR3 region: CASSPSPGEPQHF. The CDR3 coding sequence is TGTGCCAGCAGTCCAAGTCCTGGGGAGCCCCAGCATTTT. The V call is TRBV12-3 or TRBV12-4, the J call TRBJ1-5; D gene unclear. The CDR3 contains 13 residues. The V end was cut by 5 bases, the J end by 8 bases, with 13 bases between.